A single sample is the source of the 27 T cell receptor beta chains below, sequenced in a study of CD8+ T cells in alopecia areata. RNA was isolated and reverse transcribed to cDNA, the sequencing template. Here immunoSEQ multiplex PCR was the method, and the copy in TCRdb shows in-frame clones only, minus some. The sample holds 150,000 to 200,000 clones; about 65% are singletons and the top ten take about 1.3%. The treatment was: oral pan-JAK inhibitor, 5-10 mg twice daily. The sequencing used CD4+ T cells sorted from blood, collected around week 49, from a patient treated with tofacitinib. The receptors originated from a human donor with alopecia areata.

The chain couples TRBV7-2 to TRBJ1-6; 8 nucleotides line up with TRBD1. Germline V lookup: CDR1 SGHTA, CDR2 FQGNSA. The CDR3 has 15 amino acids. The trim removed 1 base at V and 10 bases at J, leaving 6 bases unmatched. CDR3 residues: CASSLVLQGDSPLHF. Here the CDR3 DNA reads TGTGCCAGCAGCTTAGTGCTACAGGGGGACTCACCCCTCCACTTT.

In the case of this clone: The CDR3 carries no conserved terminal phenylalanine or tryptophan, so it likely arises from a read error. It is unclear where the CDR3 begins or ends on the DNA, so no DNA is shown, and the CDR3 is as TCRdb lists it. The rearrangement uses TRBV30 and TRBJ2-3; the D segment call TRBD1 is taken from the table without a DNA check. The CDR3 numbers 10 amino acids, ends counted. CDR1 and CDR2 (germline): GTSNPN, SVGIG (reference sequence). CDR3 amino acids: CAWSPWGPRA.

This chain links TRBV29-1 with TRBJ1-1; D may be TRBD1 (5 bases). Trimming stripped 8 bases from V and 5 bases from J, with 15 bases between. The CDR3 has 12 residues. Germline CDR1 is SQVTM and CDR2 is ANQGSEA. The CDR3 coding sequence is TGCAGCCTCGACGGGGCGAGGACTGAAGCTTTCTTT. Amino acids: CSLDGARTEAFF.

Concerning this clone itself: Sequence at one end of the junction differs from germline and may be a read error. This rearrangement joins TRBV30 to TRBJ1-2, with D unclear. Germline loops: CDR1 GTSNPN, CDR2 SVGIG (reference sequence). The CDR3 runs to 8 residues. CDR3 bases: TGTGCCCTCCCGTCAGGCGCCTTC. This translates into CALPSGAF.

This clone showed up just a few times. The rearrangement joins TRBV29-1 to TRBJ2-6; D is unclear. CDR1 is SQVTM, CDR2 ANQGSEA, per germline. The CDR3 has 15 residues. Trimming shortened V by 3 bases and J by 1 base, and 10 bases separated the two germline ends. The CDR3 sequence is CSVEGVGSGANVLTF. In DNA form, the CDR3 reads TGCAGCGTTGAGGGTGTTGGGTCTGGGGCCAACGTCCTGACTTTC.

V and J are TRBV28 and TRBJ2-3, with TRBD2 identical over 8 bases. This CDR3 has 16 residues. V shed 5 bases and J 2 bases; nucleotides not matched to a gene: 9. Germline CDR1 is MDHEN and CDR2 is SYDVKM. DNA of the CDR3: TGTGCCAGCAGTCCCGGGGTAGCGGGGATCACAGATACGCAGTATTTT. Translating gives CASSPGVAGITDTQYF.

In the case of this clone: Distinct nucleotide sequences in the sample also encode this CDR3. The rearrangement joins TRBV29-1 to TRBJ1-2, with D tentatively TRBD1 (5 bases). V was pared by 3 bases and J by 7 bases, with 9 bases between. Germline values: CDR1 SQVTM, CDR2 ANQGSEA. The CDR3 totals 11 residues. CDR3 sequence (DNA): TGCAGCGTTGACGGGGGGGTTGGCTACACCTTC. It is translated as CSVDGGVGYTF.

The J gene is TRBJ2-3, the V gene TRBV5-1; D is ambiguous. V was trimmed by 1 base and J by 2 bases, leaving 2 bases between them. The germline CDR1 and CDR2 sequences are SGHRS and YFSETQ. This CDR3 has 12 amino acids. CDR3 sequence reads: CASSLHTDTQYF. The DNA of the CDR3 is TGCGCCAGCAGCTTGCACACAGATACGCAGTATTTT.

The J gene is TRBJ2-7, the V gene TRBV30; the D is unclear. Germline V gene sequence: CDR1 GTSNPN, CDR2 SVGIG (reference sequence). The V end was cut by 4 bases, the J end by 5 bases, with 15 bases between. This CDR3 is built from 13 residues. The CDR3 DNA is TGTGCCTGGACCCCCGGTCAGACGGACGAGCAGTACTTC. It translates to CAWTPGQTDEQYF. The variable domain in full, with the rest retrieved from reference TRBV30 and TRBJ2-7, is SQTIHQWPATLVQPVGSPLSLECTVEGTSNPNLYWYRQAAGRGLQLLFYSVGIGQISSEVPQNLSASRPQDRQFILSSKKLLLSDSGFYLCAWTPGQTDEQYFGPGTRLTVT.

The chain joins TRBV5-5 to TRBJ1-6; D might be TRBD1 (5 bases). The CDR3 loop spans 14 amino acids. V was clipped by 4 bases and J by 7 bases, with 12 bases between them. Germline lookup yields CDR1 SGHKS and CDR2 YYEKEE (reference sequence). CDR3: CASSPAGGNSPLHF. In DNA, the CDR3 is TGTGCCAGCAGCCCGGCCGGGGGAAATTCACCCCTCCACTTT.

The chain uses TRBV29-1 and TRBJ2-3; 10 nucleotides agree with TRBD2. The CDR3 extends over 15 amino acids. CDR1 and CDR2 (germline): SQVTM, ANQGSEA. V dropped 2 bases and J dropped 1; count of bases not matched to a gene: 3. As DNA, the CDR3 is TGCAGCGTTGAAAAACTAGCGGGGCGCACAGATACGCAGTATTTT. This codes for CSVEKLAGRTDTQYF.

In DNA form, the CDR3 reads TGTGCCAGCAGTTTATATGGGGGTGTCACTGAAGCTTTCTTT. Amino acid sequence: CASSLYGGVTEAFF. V gene TRBV27 combines with J gene TRBJ1-1; D is perhaps TRBD1 (5 bases). V was cut by 1 base and J by 4 bases, with 10 bases left in between. CDR3 length: 14 residues. Per the germline V gene, CDR1 is MNHEY and CDR2 is SMNVEV (reference sequence).

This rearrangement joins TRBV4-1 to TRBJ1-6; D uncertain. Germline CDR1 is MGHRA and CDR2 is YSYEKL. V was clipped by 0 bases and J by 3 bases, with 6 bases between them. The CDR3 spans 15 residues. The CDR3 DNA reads TGCGCCAGCAGCCAAGATGACTACTATAATTCACCCCTCCACTTT. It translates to CASSQDDYYNSPLHF.

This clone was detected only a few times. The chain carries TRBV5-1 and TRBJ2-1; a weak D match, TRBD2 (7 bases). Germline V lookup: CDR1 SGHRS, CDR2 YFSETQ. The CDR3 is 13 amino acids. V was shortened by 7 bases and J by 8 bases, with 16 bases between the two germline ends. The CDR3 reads CASAKPGGDEQFF. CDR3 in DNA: TGCGCCAGCGCCAAGCCGGGGGGCGATGAGCAGTTCTTC.

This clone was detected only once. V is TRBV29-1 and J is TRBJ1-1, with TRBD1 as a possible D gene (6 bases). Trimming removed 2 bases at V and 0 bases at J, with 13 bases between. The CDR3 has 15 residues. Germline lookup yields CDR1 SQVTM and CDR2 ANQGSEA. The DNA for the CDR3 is TGCAGCGTTGAATTGGTGGGACATATGAACACTGAAGCTTTCTTT. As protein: CSVELVGHMNTEAFF.

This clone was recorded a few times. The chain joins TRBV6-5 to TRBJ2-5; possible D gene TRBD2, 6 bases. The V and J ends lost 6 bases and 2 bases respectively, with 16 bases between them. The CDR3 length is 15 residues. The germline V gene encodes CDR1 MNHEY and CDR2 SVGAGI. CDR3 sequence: CASSSWWDSQETQYF. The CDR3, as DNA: TGTGCCAGCAGCAGTTGGTGGGACTCGCAAGAGACCCAGTACTTC.

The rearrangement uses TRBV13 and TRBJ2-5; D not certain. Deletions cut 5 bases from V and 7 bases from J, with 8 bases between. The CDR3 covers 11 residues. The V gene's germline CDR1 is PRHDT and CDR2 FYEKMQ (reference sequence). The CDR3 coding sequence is TGTGCCAGCAGCCGCGGCGGGACCCAGTACTTC. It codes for CASSRGGTQYF.

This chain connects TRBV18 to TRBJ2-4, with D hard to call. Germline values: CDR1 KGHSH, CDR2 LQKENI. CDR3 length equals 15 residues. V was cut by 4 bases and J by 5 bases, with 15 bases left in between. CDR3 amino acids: CASSLKTSYQNIQYF. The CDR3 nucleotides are TGTGCCAGCTCACTAAAAACGTCTTACCAAAACATTCAGTACTTC.

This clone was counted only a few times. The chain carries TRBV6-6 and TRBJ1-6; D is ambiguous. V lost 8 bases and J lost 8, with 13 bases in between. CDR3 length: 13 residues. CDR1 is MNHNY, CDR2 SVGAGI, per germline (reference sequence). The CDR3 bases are TGTGCCAGCCAGAGGCGGGCGGATTCACCCCTCCACTTT. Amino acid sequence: CASQRRADSPLHF.

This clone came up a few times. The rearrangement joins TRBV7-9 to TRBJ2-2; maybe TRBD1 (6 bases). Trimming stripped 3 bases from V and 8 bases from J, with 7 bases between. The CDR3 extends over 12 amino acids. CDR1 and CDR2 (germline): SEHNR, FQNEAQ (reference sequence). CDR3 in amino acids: CASSFGQGELFF. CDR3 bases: TGTGCCAGCAGCTTTGGACAGGGGGAGCTGTTTTTT.

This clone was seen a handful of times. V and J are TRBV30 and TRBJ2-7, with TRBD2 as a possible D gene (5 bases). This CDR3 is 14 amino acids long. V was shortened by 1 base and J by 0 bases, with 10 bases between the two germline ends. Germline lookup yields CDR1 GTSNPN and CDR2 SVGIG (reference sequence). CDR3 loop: CAWSAGINSYEQYF. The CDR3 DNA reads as TGTGCCTGGAGTGCCGGGATAAACTCCTACGAGCAGTACTTC.

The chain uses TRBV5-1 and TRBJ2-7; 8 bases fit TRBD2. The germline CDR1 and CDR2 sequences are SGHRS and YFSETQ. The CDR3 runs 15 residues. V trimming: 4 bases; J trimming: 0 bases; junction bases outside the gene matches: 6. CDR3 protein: CASSPAGAISYEQYF. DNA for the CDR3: TGCGCCAGCAGCCCAGCGGGGGCTATCTCCTACGAGCAGTACTTC.

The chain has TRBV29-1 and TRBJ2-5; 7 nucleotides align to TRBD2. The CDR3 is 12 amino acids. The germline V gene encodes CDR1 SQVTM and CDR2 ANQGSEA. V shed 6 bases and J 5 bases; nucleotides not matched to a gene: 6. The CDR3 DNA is TGCAGCGTCGGACTAGTCCAGGAGACCCAGTACTTC. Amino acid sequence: CSVGLVQETQYF.

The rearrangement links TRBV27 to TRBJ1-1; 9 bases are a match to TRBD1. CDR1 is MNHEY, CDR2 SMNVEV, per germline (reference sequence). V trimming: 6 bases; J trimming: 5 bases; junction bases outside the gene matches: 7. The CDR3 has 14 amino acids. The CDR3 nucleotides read TGTGCCAGCAGGAGGACAGGGGCTTGGACTGAAGCTTTCTTT. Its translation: CASRRTGAWTEAFF.

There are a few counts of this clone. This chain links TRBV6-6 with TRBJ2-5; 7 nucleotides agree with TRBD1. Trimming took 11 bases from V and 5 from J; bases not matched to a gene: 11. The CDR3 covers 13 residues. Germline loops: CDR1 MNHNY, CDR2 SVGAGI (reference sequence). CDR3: CAVNRGSVETQYF. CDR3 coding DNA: TGTGCCGTCAACAGGGGAAGTGTGGAGACCCAGTACTTC.

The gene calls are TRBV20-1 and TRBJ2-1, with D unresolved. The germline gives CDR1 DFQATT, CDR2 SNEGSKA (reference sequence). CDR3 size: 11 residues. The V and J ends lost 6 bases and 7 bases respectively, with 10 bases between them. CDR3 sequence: CSAHDPNEQFF. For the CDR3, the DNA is TGCAGTGCGCACGACCCTAATGAGCAGTTCTTC.

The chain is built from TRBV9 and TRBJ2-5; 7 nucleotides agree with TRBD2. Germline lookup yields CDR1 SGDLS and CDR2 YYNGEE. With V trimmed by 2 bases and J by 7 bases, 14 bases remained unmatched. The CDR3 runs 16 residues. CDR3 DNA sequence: TGTGCCAGCAGCGTTGACCCAGGACTAGGTTTGGCGACCCAGTACTTC. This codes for CASSVDPGLGLATQYF.